A selection of T cell receptor beta chains follows, all from one sample in a study of cytomegalovirus exposure and HLA in healthy donors. Sequenced by immunoSEQ multiplex PCR; TCRdb stores in-frame clones only, minus some. The table shows 100,000 to 150,000 clones, with approximately 82% occurring only once. Sequenced material: PBMCs. These receptors were obtained from a female donor in good health and CMV-seronegative. Both conserved end residues are part of each CDR3. Not all rows give a size; the values are once, few, many and, for expanded clones, a class.

J gene,V gene,clone size,CDR3 protein
TRBJ2-7,TRBV6-4,-,CASTVRGPRSYEQYF
TRBJ2-3,TRBV2,once,CASSGEETDTQYF
TRBJ2-7,TRBV5-5,-,CASRVGAHRGYEQYF
TRBJ2-7,TRBV30,once,CAWGPPGTVYEQYF
TRBJ2-2,TRBV6-1,once,CASARGYIGGELFF
TRBJ2-7,TRBV10-3,-,CAITSVLAYEQYF
TRBJ2-1,TRBV5-1,-,CASSTTSGGGGEQFF
TRBJ1-4,TRBV19,-,CASSYSGTYNEKLFF
TRBJ1-3,TRBV6-5,-,CASSYHRQGMGNTIYF
TRBJ2-5,TRBV7-6,-,CASSTEETQYF
TRBJ2-7,TRBV10-3,-,CAISDARDYEQYF
TRBJ2-1,TRBV13,few,CASRTYHRGRVGEQFF
TRBJ1-4,TRBV9,once,CASSLVGRCTNEKLFF
TRBJ1-3,TRBV10-3,-,CASRVLGSSGNTIYF
TRBJ1-2,TRBV4-3,-,CASRPGPAGHGYTF
TRBJ1-1,TRBV27,-,CASSLSAGGGTEAFF
TRBJ2-7,TRBV28,-,CASSFVRARGQYF
TRBJ1-4,TRBV2,-,CASSPGQSNEKLFF
TRBJ2-5,TRBV25-1,-,CASSEVDRGETQYF
TRBJ1-5,TRBV7-6,once,CASSLDAGNQPQHF
TRBJ2-3,TRBV7-2,few,CASSLGSREGQDTQYF
TRBJ2-7,TRBV6-1,-,CASSWDRGGEQYF
TRBJ1-3,TRBV13,-,CASSSTGNTIYF
TRBJ2-3,TRBV5-1,-,CASTTAGVRNTQYF
TRBJ2-7,TRBV29-1,-,CSVELQVSYEQYF
TRBJ1-2,TRBV7-2,few,CASSPSGSGALGYTF
TRBJ2-7,TRBV4-1,few,CASSQVTGGGEQYF
TRBJ1-6,TRBV19,-,CASRRTAGSLNSPLHF
-,TRBV10-3,-,CASGGQLTYEQYF
TRBJ1-5,TRBV15,-,CATSRDSDTGWRQPQHF
TRBJ1-2,TRBV19,-,CASSIGDNNYGYTF
TRBJ1-2,TRBV5-5,-,CASSVGQGVGYTF
TRBJ2-3,TRBV5-1,-,CASSFQDPDTQYF
TRBJ2-3,TRBV2,-,CASTRGGSGFTDTQYF
TRBJ1-1,TRBV10-1,-,CASSESYGGNEAFF
TRBJ2-1,TRBV10-1,-,CASSKERGNNEQFF
TRBJ2-2,TRBV18,few,CASSPGTVSFRGATGELFF
TRBJ2-1,TRBV29-1,once,CSVLPGQGAEEQFF
TRBJ2-1,TRBV19,-,CASSNSPVDEQFF
TRBJ2-7,TRBV5-1,-,CASRPGTSGFNYEQYF
TRBJ2-1,TRBV7-3,-,CASSSQDINEQFF
TRBJ2-2,TRBV9,few,CASSVDLTGELFF
TRBJ1-5,TRBV28,-,CASRQTRDSVRGLPQHF
TRBJ2-7,TRBV10-3,-,CAISESTGGNYEQYF
TRBJ1-2,TRBV28,-,CASSLSRTGYGYTF